This T cell receptor beta chain stems from a study of T-cell reconstitution after alpha-beta-depleted transplantation in children. Trimming shortened V by 5 bases and J by 5 bases, and 10 bases separated the two germline ends. The length of the CDR3 is 14 residues. Germline V gives CDR1 MDHEN, CDR2 SYDVKM. This clonotype was seen ten or more times. Unique molecular identifiers were used to barcode this TCRbeta library. Each CDR3 protein is one row after TCRdb ran MiXCR on the PCR reads. Of 210,000 or so distinct CDR3 sequences listed, 9.5% to 13% are singletons. Specimen: PBMCs, collected before TCRalphabeta/CD19-depleted stem cell transplant. The receptor comes from a child less than two years old with acute myeloid leukemia, due to receive a stem cell transplant. The chain has TRBV28 and TRBJ1-6, with D perhaps matching TRBD1 (6 bases). Here the CDR3 reads CASSQQGNNSPLHF. In nucleotides, the CDR3 is TGTGCCAGCAGTCAACAGGGAAATAATTCACCCCTCCACTTT. Full variable domain (missing parts from reference TRBV28 and TRBJ1-6): DVKVTQSSRYLVKRTGEKVFLECVQDMDHENMFWYRQDPGLGLRLIYFSYDVKMKEKGDIPEGYSVSREKKERFSLILESASTNQTSMYLCASSQQGNNSPLHFGNGTRLTVT.